The present entry profiles one T cell receptor beta chain with its context. Its antigen target is currently unknown. No much larger clone is present one base from it, and per-base qualities are unavailable. These data come from a study of cytomegalovirus exposure and HLA in healthy donors listed by TCRdb under 2017. Regarding the study in general: According to an earlier analysis of 587 of the donors, about 179 million T cells yielded 100 million or so unique TCR beta sequences and approximately 300 Gb of sequence data. Roughly 310 gigabases of sequencing data and tens of millions of unique TCR sequences were included in an early release covering under 650 HLA-typed donors. Among the roughly 400 genotyped donors, more than 70% belonged to the genetic ancestry cluster associated with self-reported Caucasian donors. The study aimed to test whether cataloging public T cell receptors could reveal signatures of past pathogen exposure. The study profiled the T cell repertoires of hundreds of subjects by immunosequencing and related them to cytomegalovirus serostatus. A separate validation cohort of over 95 different subjects was used in addition to the approximately 700-subject first cohort. To predict cytomegalovirus infection status, the study combined high-throughput TCR immunosequencing, statistical association of individual TCRs with disease status, and machine learning. To study patterns of TCR occurrence, a later analysis re-analyzed previously published TCR beta repertoires from hundreds of donors and added high-resolution HLA genotyping. The later analysis used no new phenotypic data to find candidate immune exposures, relying instead on TCR beta sequences and their occurrence across donors. To decide whether each TCR beta V gene segment behaved as functional or pseudogenic, an earlier analysis of some 600 of the donors relied on high-throughput TCR beta sequencing. Alongside the repertoire data, information on donor age, sex, ethnicity and CMV serostatus was compiled. A later genetic analysis took genome-wide SNP genotypes for 398 of the 666 donors and used that subset as a discovery cohort. Every repertoire in the discovery cohort had been generated on one and the same sequencing platform. HLA typing included class I and class II loci at four-digit resolution. Typing coverage varied by locus: about 620-630 donors for A, B, C, DRB1 and DQB1; under 550 for DQA1; nearly 610 for DPA1; 400 to 480 for DPB1. Because of strong linkage in the cohort, roughly five DR-DQ haplotypes were treated as single units for association and clustering. Among some 400 genotyped donors of the cohort, an average of roughly 230,000 unique TCR beta nucleotide sequences was sequenced per donor, of which about 18% were non-productive.

Overall study outcomes, separate from this receptor: Because counts were too low, more than 15 rarely observed V segments, including chromosome 9 orphons, were excluded from the earlier analysis of fewer than 650 of the donors. While some public TCRs were present in many individuals, most TCR sequences turned up only very rarely across donors. A later analysis reported that several top co-occurrence clusters appeared linked to parvovirus B19, influenza, CMV and Epstein-Barr virus. Strong co-occurrence of HLA alleles, especially DR and DQ, made assigning TCR associations to individual alleles difficult. In this cohort, only TCR beta chains were sequenced, and detectable features were limited by the absence of alpha or paired-chain data. The 87-base-pair reads could not distinguish some IMGT-functional V segments, including TRBV6-2 and TRBV6-3, so those segments were excluded. A later genetic analysis associated a missense DCLRE1C variant with V-gene and J-gene trimming of TCR beta chains, and an independent cohort replicated the association. Broadly in line with IMGT annotations, most TCR beta V segments showed up in productive rearrangements about 87% or about 30% of the time in an earlier analysis of 450 to 600 of the donors. A cluster of highly shared sequence variants was judged likely to represent a technical artifact of the sequencing pipeline. CMV serostatus was the only immune exposure information available for the cohort. It was suggested by the authors that the approach could potentially be generalized to other disease states and immunological phenotypes. In a later analysis, the rate of TCR association differed among HLA loci, with DRB1 alleles having the most associated TCRs and HLA-C alleles having the fewest. Compared with the roughly 720-donor mean, donors in an Asian-associated ancestry cluster had fewer N-insertions in productive TCRs, according to a later genetic analysis. A few of the identified cytomegalovirus-associated TCR beta chains were confirmed in vitro to be specific for cytomegalovirus antigens. Cytomegalovirus status was reported to be diagnosed by the classifier with high specificity and sensitivity in both the original and validation cohorts. Most CMV-associated TCR beta chains appeared to be HLA-restricted in a later analysis, and the HLA associations seemed to be driven largely by CMV exposure. In a later analysis, HLA-associated TCR beta chains were found to be more clonally expanded and to have lower generation probabilities than equally common non-associated chains. The presence/absence analyses assumed that sequencing depth was roughly uniform across donors, and that assumption may not be true. The study gave a list of around 170 TCR beta chains associated with cytomegalovirus. Correlated functional status among segregating V segments might reflect linkage disequilibrium, but an unknown experimental factor could not be ruled out. A later analysis associated 16,951 TCR beta sequences with specific HLA alleles at a false discovery rate of 0.05. HLA typing was unavailable for some donors at each locus, so association tests used only the typed subset. A further reported finding was that TCR beta sequences accurately predicted the HLA-A and HLA-B alleles for most subjects in the first cohort.

The germline V gene supplies CDR1 KGHSH and CDR2 LQKENI. V gives up 5 bases and J gives up 9 bases, and the segment between their germline ends measures 29 bases. From the cysteine up to the phenylalanine, the CDR3 has a length of 18 residues. Of all the DNA, just the CDR3 is kept, 54 bases in frame from base 1. The library was obtained by the immunoSEQ multiplex PCR assay. For the multiplex PCR, a mixture combining 60 forward primers for TCR Vbeta segments and 13 reverse primers for TCR Jbeta segments was used. The CDR3 region of rearranged TCR beta genes was amplified from genomic DNA by a multiplex PCR assay. Amplified TCR beta libraries were sequenced as 87-base-pair reads on the Illumina HiSeq System. In the authors' own workflow: In a later analysis, around 80 million unique TCR beta chains were counted across the roughly 670 repertoires, and around 11 million of these chains were shared by at least two donors. To remove PCR and sequencing errors, raw reads were error-corrected and collapsed into unique sequences using a nearest-neighbor algorithm that merged closely related sequences. To assign V, D and J gene segments, CDR3 sequences were aligned to IMGT reference sequences. For a sequence to be retained, a match of at least six nucleotides to both a V gene segment and a J gene segment was required. A rearrangement counted as productive if the CDR3 had no stop codons and remained in frame with V and J, and every other rearrangement counted as non-productive. CDR3 was defined by IMGT convention, running from the second conserved V-encoded cysteine to the conserved J-encoded phenylalanine. The earlier analysis of roughly 590 of the donors excluded sequences that lacked an unambiguous match to a single V gene segment. An earlier analysis of fewer than 750 of the donors called V segments functional above 56.7% productive rearrangements and segregating when the between-donor standard deviation exceeded 5%. A statistical classification framework was built to diagnose cytomegalovirus status from the catalog of TCR beta chain sequences. In a later analysis, V and J genes were assigned by comparing TCR nucleotide sequences against IMGT/GENE-DB human TR gene sequences. The TCRdist pipeline was used in a later analysis to assign CDR3 sequences and most-parsimonious VDJ recombination scenarios. In a later analysis, every TCR beta chain was defined by the combination of its CDR3 amino acid sequence and its V-gene family, and reads without a unique V-gene family were dropped. To address suspected cross-contamination and a sequencing artifact, a later analysis removed approximately 590 highly shared, low-generation-probability nucleotide sequences. In a later analysis, a clonal expansion index for each public chain was calculated from normalized within-repertoire ranks of inferred template counts. A later analysis computed generation probabilities with a VDJ recombination model fitted to out-of-frame rearrangements, and checked the results against IGoR. Hypergeometric tests were used in a later analysis to score TCR-TCR, TCR-HLA and TCR-CMV co-occurrence, with a repertoire-size bias correction applied to the TCR pairs. In a later analysis, false discovery rates were estimated by permuting HLA or CMV assignments 20 times. A later analysis grouped co-occurring TCRs with DBSCAN, adding TCRdist sequence similarity when clustering within HLA-allele-positive subsets. For co-occurrence clustering, repertoires with fewer than 30,000 or more than 120,000 public chains were excluded, along with 4 to 6 repertoires with anomalous nucleotide sharing. Entries here come from immuneACCESS through TCRdb and include only in-frame sequences with V and J called. Some clones fail to appear in such tables; in the studies checked, an unresolved V gene covers under half of the shortfall, and the cause of the remainder is unknown. That table is the source of V, J and clone size, and D and trimming were worked out from the DNA. Within this sample are about 170,000 clones, with roughly 82% of them counted one time only. The ten largest account for approximately 1.4% of the sample.

The cohort consisted of 600 or so healthy bone marrow donors. Cohort members were all nominally healthy when sampled, although unrecorded immune exposures were likely present. The donor was CMV seropositive and belonged to the group of 250 to 300 seropositive cohort members. A peripheral blood sample was provided by each donor, and peripheral blood mononuclear cells were used for TCR beta sequencing. Genomic DNA extraction from the blood cell samples was performed with the Qiagen DNeasy Blood Extraction Kit. Sample: PBMCs. This receptor was obtained from a girl aged 10-17 years in good health and CMV-seropositive. The chain uses TRBV18 and TRBJ2-4; the D gene cannot be resolved reliably. The nucleotides read TGTGCCAGCTCATCTTTTCGAGCAGTCCGAGACGGAGTAGGCATTCAGTACTTC. This encodes CASSSFRAVRDGVGIQYF. Full variable domain (CDR3 extended with the reference TRBV18 and TRBJ2-4 proteins): NAGVMQNPRHLVRRRGQEARLRCSPMKGHSHVYWYRQLPEEGLKFMVYLQKENIIDESGMPKERFSAEFPKEGPSILRIQQVVRGDSAAYFCASSSFRAVRDGVGIQYFGAGTRLSVL.